Presented here are 18 T cell receptor beta chains from one specimen sequenced in a study of blood T cell repertoires in COVID-19. Produced via immunoSEQ multiplex PCR; TCRdb's table is partial and in-frame only. The sample has about 270,000 clones; 75% to 90% are singletons. Input material: PBMCs or T cells enriched from blood (not recorded which). These receptors were taken from a young woman who had recovered from COVID-19.

The chain uses TRBV18 and TRBJ2-1; D possibly corresponds to TRBD2 (5 bases). Germline CDR1 reads KGHSH; CDR2 reads LQKENI. This CDR3 is built from 14 residues. The ends were cut back, 1 base at V and 5 bases at J, with 9 bases in the middle. CDR3 residues: CASSPQSGDNEQFF. CDR3 nucleotides: TGTGCCAGCTCACCACAATCCGGGGACAATGAGCAGTTCTTC.

V and J are TRBV21-1 and TRBJ1-4. TRBV21-1 is described as a pseudogene. The CDR3 runs 15 residues. The CDR3 reads CASDCIMNSNEKLFF. CDR3 coding DNA: TGTGCCAGCGACTGCATAATGAATAGTAATGAAAAACTGTTTTTT.

The chain is built from TRBV5-5 and TRBJ2-7; 7 bases align to TRBD2. V trimming: 0 bases; J trimming: 4 bases; junction bases outside the gene matches: 4. Germline V gives CDR1 SGHKS, CDR2 YYEKEE (reference sequence). The length of the CDR3 is 14 residues. The CDR3 nucleotides are TGTGCCAGCAGCTTGGCGTGGGAGGGATACGAGCAGTACTTC. This codes for CASSLAWEGYEQYF.

This chain links TRBV3-1 (or the pseudogene TRBV3-2) with TRBJ1-2; 9 bases fit TRBD1. The germline gives CDR1 LGHDT, CDR2 YNNKEL (reference sequence). J lost 7 bases, V lost 2 bases, and 11 bases had no gene match. The CDR3 runs 16 residues. The CDR3 loop is CASSQSGGGQGSGYTF. The CDR3 nucleotides are TGTGCCAGCAGCCAATCCGGGGGAGGACAGGGGAGTGGCTACACCTTC.

The genes are TRBV19 and TRBJ2-3; no clear D gene. V dropped 6 bases and J dropped 0 bases, with 4 bases sitting between them. The CDR3 totals 12 residues. Germline V lookup: CDR1 LNHDA, CDR2 SQIVND (reference sequence). The CDR3: CASSLSTDTQYF. Here the CDR3 DNA reads TGTGCCAGTAGCTTGAGCACAGATACGCAGTATTTT. Supplemented by reference TRBV19 and TRBJ2-3, the full variable domain reads DGGITQSPKYLFRKEGQNVTLSCEQNLNHDAMYWYRQDPGQGLRLIYYSQIVNDFQKGDIAEGYSVSREKKESFPLTVTSAQKNPTAFYLCASSLSTDTQYFGPGTRLTVL.

The V and J genes are TRBV25-1 and TRBJ1-1; D gene unclear. CDR1 is MGHDK, CDR2 SYGVNS, per germline. The germline V and J ends were trimmed by 1 base and 5 bases, with 14 bases remaining between them. This CDR3 is 15 amino acids long. CDR3 amino acids: CASSEFSGGRTEAFF. CDR3 nucleotide sequence: TGTGCCAGCAGTGAATTTAGTGGCGGTAGGACTGAAGCTTTCTTT.

There are a few counts of this clone. This chain connects TRBV2 to TRBJ2-7; 9 nucleotides align to TRBD2. The CDR3 is 14 amino acids. The V gene end was trimmed by 9 bases and the J gene end by 6 bases; junction bases not matched to a gene: 12. Germline CDR1 reads SNHLY; CDR2 reads FYNNEI. The CDR3 region has the DNA TGTGCCAGTAGACTAGCGGCCTATTTACTCGAGCAGTACTTC. Translated, it gives CASRLAAYLLEQYF.

This chain connects TRBV5-6 to TRBJ2-1; D possibly corresponds to TRBD1 (6 bases). Looked up from germline, CDR1 is SGHDT and CDR2 is YYEEEE. V lost 1 base, J lost 0 bases, and 11 bases lay in between. The CDR3 runs 16 residues. CDR3 DNA: TGTGCCAGCAGCTTGATTAGGGGGAGCTCCTACAATGAGCAGTTCTTC. Amino acid sequence: CASSLIRGSSYNEQFF.

The chain uses TRBV25-1 and TRBJ1-5; D unclear. CDR1 is MGHDK, CDR2 SYGVNS, per germline. Trimming pared 1 base from V and 4 bases from J, leaving 8 bases between. CDR3 size: 14 residues. This chain's CDR3 is CASSEWSGNQPQHF. The DNA of the CDR3 is TGTGCCAGCAGTGAATGGTCGGGTAATCAGCCCCAGCATTTT. Full variable domain (rest looked up from reference TRBV25-1 and TRBJ1-5): EADIYQTPRYLVIGTGKKITLECSQTMGHDKMYWYQQDPGMELHLIHYSYGVNSTEKGDLSSESTVSRIRTEHFPLTLESARPSHTSQYLCASSEWSGNQPQHFGDGTRLSIL.

The chain uses TRBV5-8 and TRBJ2-3; 7 bases are shared with TRBD2. CDR1 is SGHTS and CDR2 is YDEGEE in the germline V gene. The CDR3 has 15 residues. V lost 4 bases, J lost 6 bases, and 11 bases stayed unmatched. In DNA form, the CDR3 reads TGTGCCAGCAGCCAGGGTTCTGGGACTACGGATACGCAGTATTTT. Residues: CASSQGSGTTDTQYF. Together with reference TRBV5-8 and TRBJ2-3, the CDR3 gives the full variable domain: EAGVTQSPTHLIKTRGQQATLRCSPISGHTSVYWYQQALGLGLQFLLWYDEGEERNRGNFPPRFSGRQFPNYSSELNVNALELEDSALYLCASSQGSGTTDTQYFGPGTRLTVL.

CDR3 sequence: CASSRGQAHNEQFF. In DNA form, the CDR3 reads TGTGCCAGCAGCCGGGGACAGGCCCACAATGAGCAGTTCTTC. The chain links TRBV6-5 to TRBJ2-1; TRBD1 matches 8 bases. The CDR3 is 14 amino acids. J was trimmed by 5 bases and V by 6 bases; bases with no gene match: 6. Germline V gene lookup returns CDR1 MNHEY and CDR2 SVGAGI.

This sequence joins TRBV15 and TRBJ1-5; the match to TRBD1 covers 7 bases. CDR1 is LNHNV, CDR2 YYDKDF, per germline (reference sequence). With 1 base clipped from V and 4 bases from J, the junction kept 4 bases outside the gene matches. The CDR3 has 15 residues. CDR3 in amino acids: CATSRATGHNQPQHF. The CDR3, as DNA: TGTGCCACCAGCAGAGCGACAGGGCATAATCAGCCCCAGCATTTT.

The CDR3 DNA is TGTGCCAGCAGCTTTCAGGGGGCCACGGGAAACACCATATATTTT. This sequence encodes CASSFQGATGNTIYF. V usage is TRBV5-4 and J usage is TRBJ1-3, with 8 bases fitting TRBD1. Germline CDR1 is SGHNT and CDR2 is YYREEE (reference sequence). The J segment lost 4 bases and the V segment lost 2 bases, leaving 5 bases of the junction unmatched. The CDR3 has 15 residues.

This clone was detected only once. The chain joins TRBV5-1 to TRBJ2-1; maybe TRBD2 (6 bases). Germline V gives CDR1 SGHRS, CDR2 YFSETQ. The CDR3 has 16 amino acids. Trimming took off 4 bases at V and 1 base at J, with 15 bases between the two ends. The CDR3 region has the DNA TGCGCCAGCAGCCTGACTGCGGGGAGATCCTACAATGAGCAGTTCTTC. It codes for CASSLTAGRSYNEQFF.

The chain links TRBV6-4 to TRBJ2-2; tentative D call: TRBD1 (6 bases). The CDR3 totals 13 residues. V was cut by 8 bases and J by 0 bases, with 7 bases left in between. Looked up from germline, CDR1 is MRHNA and CDR2 is SNTAGT. CDR3 sequence (DNA): TGTGCCAGCCGGACAGCGAACACCGGGGAGCTGTTTTTT. As protein: CASRTANTGELFF.

V and J are TRBV12-3 or TRBV12-4 and TRBJ1-1, with D possibly TRBD1 on 5 matching bases. This CDR3 is 13 amino acids long. Trimming removed 7 bases from V and 3 bases from J, with 12 bases in between. CDR3 loop: CASTMTAYTEAFF. The CDR3 DNA sequence: TGTGCCAGCACCATGACAGCGTACACTGAAGCTTTCTTT.

The chain uses TRBV5-1 and TRBJ1-3; 9 bases align to TRBD1. The CDR3 totals 17 residues. The V and J ends lost 2 bases and 0 bases, in that order; junction bases with no gene match: 6. The V gene's germline CDR1 is SGHRS and CDR2 YFSETQ. As DNA, the CDR3 is TGCGCCAGCAGCTTAAATCCGGGACAGGGCTCTGGAAACACCATATATTTT. Residues: CASSLNPGQGSGNTIYF.

The chain links TRBV6-5 to TRBJ2-5, with no clear D. CDR3 length equals 14 residues. The germline CDR1 and CDR2 sequences are MNHEY and SVGAGI. Trimming left V 5 bases short and J 0 bases short, with 10 bases between. The CDR3: CASSPPTYQETQYF. The DNA for the CDR3 is TGTGCCAGCAGTCCTCCTACGTACCAAGAGACCCAGTACTTC.